This TCR beta chain was profiled in a study of CD8+ T cells in alopecia areata. The study, taken as a whole, reports: Only one nonresponder was present, which leaves the link between baseline CD8+ expansion and response uncertain.

V dropped 3 bases and J dropped 1 base, with 4 bases sitting between them. Germline V gives CDR1 SEHNR, CDR2 FQNEAQ (reference sequence). The CDR3 sequence is 13 residues long. RNA extraction and reverse transcription yielded cDNA as sequencing template. Repertoires were generated with immunoSEQ multiplex PCR, while TCRdb's copy carries only in-frame clones and drops some. The sample has 150,000 to 200,000 clones, roughly 65% seen once; the top ten hold 0.75% to 0.95%. Treatment given: oral pan-JAK inhibitor, 5-10 mg twice daily. Those with alopecia areata gave lesional scalp punch biopsies and peripheral blood. PBMCs provided sorted CD4+ and CD8+ T cells. This clone has only a few counts. The antigen remains undetermined.

The sequencing here drew on CD4+ T cells sorted from blood, taken at week 4, from a patient treated with tofacitinib. The chain uses TRBV7-9 and TRBJ1-3; D gene uncertain. This TCR derives from a human donor with alopecia areata. As DNA, the CDR3 is TGTGCCAGCAGCTTTACATCTGGAAACACCATATATTTT. Translation gives CASSFTSGNTIYF.